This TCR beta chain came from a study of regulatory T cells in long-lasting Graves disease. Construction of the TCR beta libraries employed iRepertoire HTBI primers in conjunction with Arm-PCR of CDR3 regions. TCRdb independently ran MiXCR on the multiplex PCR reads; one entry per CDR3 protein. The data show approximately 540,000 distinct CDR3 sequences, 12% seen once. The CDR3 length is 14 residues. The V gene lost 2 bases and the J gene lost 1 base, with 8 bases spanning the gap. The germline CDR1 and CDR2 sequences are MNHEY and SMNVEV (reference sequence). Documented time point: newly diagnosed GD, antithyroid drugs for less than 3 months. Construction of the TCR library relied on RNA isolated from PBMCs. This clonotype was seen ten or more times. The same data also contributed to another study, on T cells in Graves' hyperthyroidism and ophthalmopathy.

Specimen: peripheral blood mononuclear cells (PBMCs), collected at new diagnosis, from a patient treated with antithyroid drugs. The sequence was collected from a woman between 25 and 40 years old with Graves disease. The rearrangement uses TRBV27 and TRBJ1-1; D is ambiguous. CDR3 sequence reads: CASSLNGENTEAFF. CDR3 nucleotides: TGTGCCAGCAGTTTAAACGGAGAGAACACTGAAGCTTTCTTT.